Listed here are 5 T cell receptor beta chains from one sample, sequenced in a study of blood T cell repertoires in COVID-19. Here immunoSEQ multiplex PCR was the method, and the copy in TCRdb shows in-frame clones only, minus some. The sample records about 410,000 clones, nearly 90% being singletons. The specimen was PBMCs or T cells enriched from blood (not recorded which). These receptors came from a woman in her thirties who had recovered from COVID-19.

This clone was observed a few times. V usage is TRBV7-3 and J usage is TRBJ2-2, with 7 bases aligning to TRBD1. Germline lookup yields CDR1 SGHTA and CDR2 FQGTGA. Losses at the gene ends were 11 bases for V and 2 bases for J; bases not matched to a gene: 8. This CDR3 has 14 residues. The DNA for the CDR3 is TGTGCCTCTGGGCAGGGGGTTAACACCGGGGAGCTGTTTTTT. Protein sequence: CASGQGVNTGELFF.

The chain uses TRBV27 and TRBJ1-6; D unclear. Trimming left V 2 bases short and J 5 bases short, with 10 bases between. Germline assignment: CDR1 MNHEY and CDR2 SMNVEV (reference sequence). The CDR3 has 15 amino acids. The CDR3 DNA sequence: TGTGCCAGCAGTTTAAGCACGCTTGATAATTCACCCCTCCACTTT. Protein sequence: CASSLSTLDNSPLHF.

The chain couples TRBV18 to TRBJ2-7; 9 positions match TRBD1. CDR3 size: 15 residues. The germline gives CDR1 KGHSH, CDR2 LQKENI. With 6 bases clipped from V and 2 bases from J, the junction kept 8 bases outside the gene matches. The CDR3 loop is CASSLGQGRTYEQYF. CDR3 in DNA: TGTGCCAGCTCCCTGGGACAGGGACGGACCTACGAGCAGTACTTC.

This sequence joins TRBV19 and TRBJ2-1, with 11 bases that match TRBD2. J gave up 4 bases and V 4 bases, and 3 bases lay outside the gene matches. In germline, CDR1 is LNHDA, CDR2 SQIVND (reference sequence). The CDR3 runs 15 residues. The CDR3 nucleotides are TGTGCCAGTAGTAGCGGGACTAGCGGATACAATGAGCAGTTCTTC. Amino acid sequence: CASSSGTSGYNEQFF.

The chain links TRBV10-3 to TRBJ2-7; D is unclear. Trimming pared 4 bases from V and 7 bases from J, leaving 11 bases between. The V gene's germline CDR1 is ENHRY and CDR2 SYGVKD. CDR3 length: 12 residues. CDR3 coding DNA: TGTGCCATCAGTGCGTTATCTGAGGAGCAGTACTTC. Amino acid sequence: CAISALSEEQYF.